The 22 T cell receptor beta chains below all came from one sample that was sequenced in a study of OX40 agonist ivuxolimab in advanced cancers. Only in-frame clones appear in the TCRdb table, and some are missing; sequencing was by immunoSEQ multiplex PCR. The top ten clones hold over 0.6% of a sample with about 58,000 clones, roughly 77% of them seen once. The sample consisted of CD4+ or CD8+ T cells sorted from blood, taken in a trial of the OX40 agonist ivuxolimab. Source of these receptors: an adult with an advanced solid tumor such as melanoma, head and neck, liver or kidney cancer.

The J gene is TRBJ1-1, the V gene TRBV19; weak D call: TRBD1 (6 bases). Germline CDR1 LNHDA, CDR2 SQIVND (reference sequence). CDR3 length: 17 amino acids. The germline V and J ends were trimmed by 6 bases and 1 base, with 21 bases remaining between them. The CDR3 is CASRNSGFRGQNTEAFF. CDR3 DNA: TGTGCCAGTAGGAATTCGGGGTTCAGGGGACAGAACACTGAAGCTTTCTTT.

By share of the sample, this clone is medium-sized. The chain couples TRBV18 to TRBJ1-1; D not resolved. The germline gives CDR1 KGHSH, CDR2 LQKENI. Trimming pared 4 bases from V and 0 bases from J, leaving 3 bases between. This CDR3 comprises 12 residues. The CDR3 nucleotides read TGTGCCAGCTCACGTATGAACACTGAAGCTTTCTTT. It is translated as CASSRMNTEAFF.

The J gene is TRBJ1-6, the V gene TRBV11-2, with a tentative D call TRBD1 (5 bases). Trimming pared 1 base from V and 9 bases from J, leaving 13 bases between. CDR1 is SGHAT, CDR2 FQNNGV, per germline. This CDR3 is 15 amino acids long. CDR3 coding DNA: TGTGCCAGCAGCTTAGTTCCAGGGTTTATTTCACCCCTCCACTTT. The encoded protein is CASSLVPGFISPLHF.

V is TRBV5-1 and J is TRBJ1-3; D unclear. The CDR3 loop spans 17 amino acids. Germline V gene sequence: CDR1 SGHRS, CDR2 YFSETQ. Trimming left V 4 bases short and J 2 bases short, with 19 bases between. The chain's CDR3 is CASSPTLDGNAGNTIYF. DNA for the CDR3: TGCGCCAGCAGCCCTACCCTGGACGGTAATGCTGGAAACACCATATATTTT.

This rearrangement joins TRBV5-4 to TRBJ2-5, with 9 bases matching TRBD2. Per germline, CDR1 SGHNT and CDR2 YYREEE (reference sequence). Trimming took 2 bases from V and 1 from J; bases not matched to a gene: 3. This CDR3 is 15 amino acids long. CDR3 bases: TGTGCCAGCAGCTTCAGCGGGGGGCCCCAAGAGACCCAGTACTTC. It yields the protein CASSFSGGPQETQYF.

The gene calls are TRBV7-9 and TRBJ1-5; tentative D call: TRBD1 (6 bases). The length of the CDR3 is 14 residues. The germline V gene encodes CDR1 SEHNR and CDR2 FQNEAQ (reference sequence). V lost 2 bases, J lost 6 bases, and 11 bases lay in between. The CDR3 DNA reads TGTGCCAGCAGCTTAACGGGGGGCAGTCAGCCCCAGCATTTT. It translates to CASSLTGGSQPQHF.

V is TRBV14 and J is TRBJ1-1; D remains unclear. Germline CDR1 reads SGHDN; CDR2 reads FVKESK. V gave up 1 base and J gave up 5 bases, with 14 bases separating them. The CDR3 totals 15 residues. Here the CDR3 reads CASSQGSGVWTEAFF. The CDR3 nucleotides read TGTGCCAGCAGCCAAGGGTCCGGGGTATGGACTGAAGCTTTCTTT.

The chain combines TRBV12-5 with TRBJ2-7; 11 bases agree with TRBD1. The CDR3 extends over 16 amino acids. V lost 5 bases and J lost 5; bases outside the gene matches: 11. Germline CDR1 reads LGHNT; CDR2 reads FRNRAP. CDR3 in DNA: TGTGCTAGTGGTAGCGGACAGGGGGCTATGCTGCACGAGCAGTACTTC. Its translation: CASGSGQGAMLHEQYF.

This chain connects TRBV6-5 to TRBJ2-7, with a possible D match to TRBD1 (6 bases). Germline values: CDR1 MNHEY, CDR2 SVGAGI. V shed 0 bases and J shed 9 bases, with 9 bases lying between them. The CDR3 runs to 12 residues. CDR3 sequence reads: CASSYSRGRQYF. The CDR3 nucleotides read TGTGCCAGCAGTTACTCGAGGGGGAGGCAGTACTTC.

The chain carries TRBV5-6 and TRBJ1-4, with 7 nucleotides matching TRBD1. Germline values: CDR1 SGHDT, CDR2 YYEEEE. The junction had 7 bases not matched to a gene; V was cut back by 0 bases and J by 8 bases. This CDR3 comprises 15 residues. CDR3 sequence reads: CASSLGWQGGEKLFF. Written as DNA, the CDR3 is TGTGCCAGCAGCTTGGGGTGGCAGGGGGGAGAAAAACTGTTTTTT.

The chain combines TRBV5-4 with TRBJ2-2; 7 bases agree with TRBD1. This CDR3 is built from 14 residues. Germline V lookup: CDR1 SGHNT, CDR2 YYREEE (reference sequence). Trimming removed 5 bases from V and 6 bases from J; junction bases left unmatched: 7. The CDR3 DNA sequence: TGTGCCAGCAGAATCGACAGGGTACCCGGGGAGCTGTTTTTT. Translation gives CASRIDRVPGELFF.

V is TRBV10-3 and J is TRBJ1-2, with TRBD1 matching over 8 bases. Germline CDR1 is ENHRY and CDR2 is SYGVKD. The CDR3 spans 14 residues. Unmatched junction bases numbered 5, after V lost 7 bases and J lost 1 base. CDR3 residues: CAITPDRDNYGYTF. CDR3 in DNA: TGTGCCATCACCCCGGACAGGGATAACTATGGCTACACCTTC.

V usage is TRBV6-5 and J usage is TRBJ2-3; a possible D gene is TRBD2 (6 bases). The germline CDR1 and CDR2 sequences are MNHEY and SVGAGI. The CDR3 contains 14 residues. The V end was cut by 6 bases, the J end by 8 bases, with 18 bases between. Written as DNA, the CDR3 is TGTGCCAGCAGGAAAGGGGACTTGCTAGTTACGCAGTATTTT. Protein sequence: CASRKGDLLVTQYF.

CDR3 nucleotide sequence: TGTGCCACCAGCATTGGGGGGAGCATGAACACTGAAGCTTTCTTT. Encoded protein: CATSIGGSMNTEAFF. The V call is TRBV15, the J call TRBJ1-1, with D tentatively TRBD1 (5 bases). Germline CDR1 LNHNV, CDR2 YYDKDF (reference sequence). The CDR3 runs 15 residues. Trimming removed 4 bases from V and 0 bases from J, with 12 bases in between. Full variable domain (remainder filled in from reference TRBV15 and TRBJ1-1): DAMVIQNPRYQVTQFGKPVTLSCSQTLNHNVMYWYQQKSSQAPKLLFHYYDKDFNNEADTPDNFQSRRPNTSFCFLDIRSPGLGDTAMYLCATSIGGSMNTEAFFGQGTRLTVV.

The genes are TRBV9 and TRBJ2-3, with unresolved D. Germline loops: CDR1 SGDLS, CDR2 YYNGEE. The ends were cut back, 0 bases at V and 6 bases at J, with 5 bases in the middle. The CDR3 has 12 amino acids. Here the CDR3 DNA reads TGTGCCAGCAGCGTAGGTAGGGATACGCAGTATTTT. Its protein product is CASSVGRDTQYF.

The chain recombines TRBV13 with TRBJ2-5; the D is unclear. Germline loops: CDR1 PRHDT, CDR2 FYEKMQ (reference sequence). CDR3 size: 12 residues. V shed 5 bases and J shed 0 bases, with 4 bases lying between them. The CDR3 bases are TGTGCCAGCAGCCAGAACCAAGAGACCCAGTACTTC. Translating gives CASSQNQETQYF. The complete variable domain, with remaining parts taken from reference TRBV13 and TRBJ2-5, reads AAGVIQSPRHLIKEKRETATLKCYPIPRHDTVYWYQQGPGQDPQFLISFYEKMQSDKGSIPDRFSAQQFSDYHSELNMSSLELGDSALYFCASSQNQETQYFGPGTRLLVL.

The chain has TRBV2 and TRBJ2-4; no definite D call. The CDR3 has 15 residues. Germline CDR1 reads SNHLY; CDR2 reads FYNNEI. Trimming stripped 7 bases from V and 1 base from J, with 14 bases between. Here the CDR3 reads CASKNGLLAKNIQYF. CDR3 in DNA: TGTGCCAGCAAGAATGGGCTTTTGGCCAAAAACATTCAGTACTTC.

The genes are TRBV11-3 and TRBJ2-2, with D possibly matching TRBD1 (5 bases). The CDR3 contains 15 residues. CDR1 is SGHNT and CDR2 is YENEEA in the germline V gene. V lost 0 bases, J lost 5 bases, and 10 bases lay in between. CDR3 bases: TGTGCCAGCAGCTTAGAATCAGGGAATACCGGGGAGCTGTTTTTT. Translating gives CASSLESGNTGELFF.

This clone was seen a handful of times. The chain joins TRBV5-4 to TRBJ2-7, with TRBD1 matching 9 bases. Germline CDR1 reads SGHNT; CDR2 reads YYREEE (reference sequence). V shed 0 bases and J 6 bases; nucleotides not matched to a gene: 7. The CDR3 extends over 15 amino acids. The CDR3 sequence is CASSLARTGAFEQYF. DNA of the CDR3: TGTGCCAGCAGCTTGGCGAGGACAGGGGCTTTCGAGCAGTACTTC.

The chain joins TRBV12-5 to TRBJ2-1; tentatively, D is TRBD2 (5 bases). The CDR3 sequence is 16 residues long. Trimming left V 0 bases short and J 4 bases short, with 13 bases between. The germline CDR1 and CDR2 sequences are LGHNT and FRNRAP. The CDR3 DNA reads TGTGCTAGTGGTTTGGTATCCGGGAACTTGTACAATGAGCAGTTCTTC. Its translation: CASGLVSGNLYNEQFF.

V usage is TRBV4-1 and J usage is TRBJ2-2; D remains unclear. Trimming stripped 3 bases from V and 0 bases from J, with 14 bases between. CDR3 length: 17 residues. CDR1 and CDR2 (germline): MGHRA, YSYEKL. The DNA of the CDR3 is TGCGCCAGCAGCCAGGAAGCGCCCCCCGCGAACACCGGGGAGCTGTTTTTT. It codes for CASSQEAPPANTGELFF.

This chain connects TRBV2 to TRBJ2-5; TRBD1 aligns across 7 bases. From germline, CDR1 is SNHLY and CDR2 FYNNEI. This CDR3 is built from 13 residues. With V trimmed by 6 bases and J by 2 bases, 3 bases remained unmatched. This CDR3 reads CASSRQGQETQYF. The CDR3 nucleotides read TGTGCCAGCAGCAGACAGGGTCAAGAGACCCAGTACTTC.